These 29 T cell receptor beta chains share one sample of origin, sequenced in a study of CD8+ T cells in alopecia areata. Treatment reported: oral pan-JAK inhibitor, 5-10 mg twice daily. TCR sequencing used cDNA made by reverse transcription of extracted RNA. Clones were read by immunoSEQ multiplex PCR, and TCRdb kept only the in-frame ones, dropping some. The data contain some 170,000 clones, about three fifths of them singletons. The source material was CD4+ T cells sorted from blood, sampled at approximately week 55, from a patient treated with tofacitinib. The receptors derive from a human donor with alopecia areata.

This rearrangement joins TRBV30 to TRBJ1-1; D may be TRBD1 (6 bases). V lost 3 bases and J lost 1, with 15 bases in between. Germline loops: CDR1 GTSNPN, CDR2 SVGIG (reference sequence). This CDR3 region has 15 residues. CDR3: CAWRKFWGQNTEAFF. The DNA for the CDR3 is TGTGCCTGGAGGAAATTCTGGGGGCAGAACACTGAAGCTTTCTTT. Based on the CDR3 plus reference TRBV30 and TRBJ1-1, the full variable domain is SQTIHQWPATLVQPVGSPLSLECTVEGTSNPNLYWYRQAAGRGLQLLFYSVGIGQISSEVPQNLSASRPQDRQFILSSKKLLLSDSGFYLCAWRKFWGQNTEAFFGQGTRLTVV.

The chain employs TRBV15 and TRBJ2-2; no clear D gene. V lost 5 bases and J lost 6, with 10 bases in between. The CDR3 is made up of 13 amino acids. Looked up from germline, CDR1 is LNHNV and CDR2 is YYDKDF (reference sequence). In nucleotides, the CDR3 is TGTGCCACCAGCGTTCGTCGACCCGGGGAGCTGTTTTTT. It specifies CATSVRRPGELFF.

The V call is TRBV10-3, the J call TRBJ2-3, with TRBD1 matching 7 bases. The CDR3 length is 15 residues. Looked up from germline, CDR1 is ENHRY and CDR2 is SYGVKD. With V trimmed by 3 bases and J by 2 bases, 5 bases remained unmatched. CDR3 residues: CAISERQGYTDTQYF. The CDR3 nucleotides read TGTGCCATCAGTGAAAGACAGGGTTACACAGATACGCAGTATTTT.

Written as DNA, the CDR3 is TGCGCCAGCAGCCAAGAAAGGACAGGGGGATCCTACGAGCAGTACTTC. This translates into CASSQERTGGSYEQYF. The chain has TRBV4-1 and TRBJ2-7; 10 bases match TRBD1. The CDR3 totals 16 residues. Germline CDR1 and CDR2: MGHRA and YSYEKL. The V and J ends lost 0 bases and 1 base, in that order; junction bases with no gene match: 3.

The rearrangement uses TRBV10-3 and TRBJ2-2; 11 bases match TRBD1. CDR3 length: 16 amino acids. CDR1 ENHRY and CDR2 SYGVKD come from the germline V gene. V lost 6 bases, J lost 7 bases, and 10 bases stayed unmatched. The CDR3 region is CAISHSGTGGNGELFF. CDR3 nucleotides: TGTGCCATCAGCCACTCCGGGACAGGGGGAAACGGGGAGCTGTTTTTT.

The chain joins TRBV30 to TRBJ2-5; 8 bases align to TRBD2. Germline V lookup: CDR1 GTSNPN, CDR2 SVGIG (reference sequence). The CDR3 sequence is 12 residues long. V was clipped by 1 base and J by 7 bases; unmatched bases: 2. Here the CDR3 DNA reads TGTGCCTGGAGTGACGGGGGGGGGACCCAGTACTTC. Residues: CAWSDGGGTQYF.

The chain carries TRBV5-6 and TRBJ2-1, with D possibly being TRBD1 or TRBD2 (6 bases each). CDR1 and CDR2 from the germline V gene are SGHDT and YYEEEE. The germline V and J ends were trimmed by 1 base and 5 bases, with 13 bases remaining between them. The CDR3 is made up of 15 amino acids. CDR3 loop: CASSLFSGANNEQFF. Written as DNA, the CDR3 is TGTGCCAGCAGCTTGTTTTCGGGGGCGAACAATGAGCAGTTCTTC.

This clone came up a few times. The chain uses TRBV27 and TRBJ2-3; no clear D. V lost 4 bases and J lost 7, with 9 bases in between. This CDR3 contains 12 residues. Germline values: CDR1 MNHEY, CDR2 SMNVEV (reference sequence). In DNA, the CDR3 is TGTGCCAGCAGTTCTGCTAGGTATACGCAGTATTTT. Amino acids: CASSSARYTQYF.

The V and J genes are TRBV30 and TRBJ2-2; D may correspond to TRBD1 or TRBD2 (6 bases each). This CDR3 is 12 amino acids long. The ends were cut back, 8 bases at V and 6 bases at J, with 13 bases in the middle. Germline V gene sequence: CDR1 GTSNPN, CDR2 SVGIG (reference sequence). CDR3 DNA sequence: TGTGCCGAGGGGGGAGTATCCGGGGAGCTGTTTTTT. Protein: CAEGGVSGELFF.

The V and J genes are TRBV6-6 and TRBJ1-2; D perhaps matches TRBD1 (5 bases). This CDR3 has 15 residues. Looked up from germline, CDR1 is MNHNY and CDR2 is SVGAGI (reference sequence). Trimming shortened V by 2 bases and J by 1 base, and 11 bases separated the two germline ends. The CDR3 DNA follows: TGTGCCAGCAGTTACCGGCAGGGAGATAACTATGGCTACACCTTC. Protein: CASSYRQGDNYGYTF.

This clone occurred a few times. This chain links TRBV27 with TRBJ1-3; 9 positions agree with TRBD1. After removal of 2 bases from V and 4 bases from J, the junction contained 3 bases not matched to a gene. Per germline, CDR1 MNHEY and CDR2 SMNVEV (reference sequence). This CDR3 contains 15 residues. The CDR3 region has the DNA TGTGCCAGCAGTTTACGCGGGACAGGGGGAAACACCATATATTTT. It codes for CASSLRGTGGNTIYF.

A few counts support this clone. This sequence joins TRBV29-1 and TRBJ1-5; D ambiguous. This CDR3 is 12 amino acids long. Per the germline V gene, CDR1 is SQVTM and CDR2 is ANQGSEA. V was cut by 4 bases and J by 5 bases, with 9 bases left in between. Here the CDR3 reads CSVGAMDQPQHF. CDR3 in DNA: TGCAGCGTTGGAGCGATGGATCAGCCCCAGCATTTT.

A remark on this clone: Additional DNA sequences in this sample encode the identical CDR3. V usage is TRBV29-1 and J usage is TRBJ1-4; 9 bases are a match to TRBD1. This CDR3 comprises 13 residues. CDR1 SQVTM and CDR2 ANQGSEA come from the germline V gene. Germline trimming cut 7 bases from V and 5 bases from J; bases unmatched to any gene: 5. CDR3 coding DNA: TGCAGCGCCAAGACAGGGGGAAATGAAAAACTGTTTTTT. Its protein product is CSAKTGGNEKLFF. The full variable domain, its missing parts supplied by reference TRBV29-1 and TRBJ1-4, is SAVISQKPSRDICQRGTSLTIQCQVDSQVTMMFWYRQQPGQSLTLIATANQGSEATYESGFVIDKFPISRPNLTFSTLTVSNMSPEDSSIYLCSAKTGGNEKLFFGSGTQLSVL.

The J gene is TRBJ1-6, the V gene TRBV6-5; D gene ambiguous. V dropped 4 bases and J dropped 9 bases, with 7 bases sitting between them. This CDR3 comprises 12 residues. Germline V gene sequence: CDR1 MNHEY, CDR2 SVGAGI. As DNA, the CDR3 is TGTGCCAGCAGTTGGGGAGGTTCACCCCTCCACTTT. The encoded protein is CASSWGGSPLHF.

The sample holds a few counts of this clone. The genes are TRBV5-1 and TRBJ2-5; either TRBD1 or TRBD2 may supply D (5 bases each). The CDR3 consists of 14 residues. The V gene lost 3 bases and the J gene lost 5 bases, with 14 bases spanning the gap. The V gene's germline CDR1 is SGHRS and CDR2 YFSETQ. The CDR3 nucleotides read TGCGCCAGCAGCTCGGACGGCAGGGAGGAGACCCAGTACTTC. It specifies CASSSDGREETQYF.

This chain connects TRBV19 to TRBJ2-3; D is possibly TRBD2 (5 bases). The CDR3 consists of 14 residues. CDR1 LNHDA and CDR2 SQIVND come from the germline V gene (reference sequence). The V end was cut by 5 bases, the J end by 6 bases, with 15 bases between. The DNA for the CDR3 is TGTGCCAGTAGTTGGAGGTTCCCAACGGATACGCAGTATTTT. Translation: CASSWRFPTDTQYF.

For this clone: One junction end does not reproduce the germline sequence, and a read error may be involved. The V gene is TRBV25-1, the J gene TRBJ1-2; D is ambiguous. Germline assignment: CDR1 MGHDK and CDR2 SYGVNS. The CDR3 sequence is 11 residues long. This chain's CDR3 is CASSGYQDSSF. The DNA of the CDR3 is TGTGCCAGCAGTGGATACCAGGACTCAAGCTTC.

This chain connects TRBV6-6 to TRBJ1-2; no clear D gene. The CDR3 covers 14 residues. V lost 6 bases and J 4 bases, leaving 15 bases between the germline ends. The germline V gene encodes CDR1 MNHNY and CDR2 SVGAGI (reference sequence). The CDR3 nucleotides are TGTGCCAGCAGCCAAGGCGGGCGGACCTATGGCTACACCTTC. Translating gives CASSQGGRTYGYTF.

This clone was observed a few times. This chain joins TRBV27 and TRBJ2-7, with 11 bases lining up with TRBD2. V dropped 5 bases and J dropped 0; count of bases not matched to a gene: 3. Germline V CDR1 and CDR2: MNHEY, SMNVEV (reference sequence). This CDR3 comprises 15 residues. The DNA of the CDR3 is TGTGCCAGCAGTGAGACTAGCGGGGACTCCTACGAGCAGTACTTC. This translates into CASSETSGDSYEQYF.

The CDR3 loop reads CASSVFQANTEAFF. The CDR3 DNA reads TGTGCCAGCAGTGTCTTTCAGGCGAACACTGAAGCTTTCTTT. J is TRBJ1-1 and V is TRBV5-6; unclear D gene. The germline V and J ends were trimmed by 5 bases and 1 base, with 12 bases remaining between them. CDR3 length equals 14 residues. Germline V gene data show CDR1 as SGHDT and CDR2 as YYEEEE.

The CDR3 is CASRAPGGFYEKLFF. The DNA of the CDR3 is TGTGCCAGCAGGGCTCCAGGGGGTTTCTACGAAAAACTGTTTTTT. The chain couples TRBV6-5 to TRBJ1-4; 7 nucleotides align to TRBD1. The germline gives CDR1 MNHEY, CDR2 SVGAGI. The ends lost 6 bases at V and 8 bases at J; junction bases unmatched: 12. This CDR3 is 15 amino acids long.

This sequence joins TRBV30 and TRBJ2-1; D is undetermined. From germline, CDR1 is GTSNPN and CDR2 SVGIG (reference sequence). The CDR3 is 14 amino acids. V was pared by 3 bases and J by 4 bases, with 13 bases between. CDR3 in amino acids: CAWRKEWEYNEQFF. For the CDR3, the DNA is TGTGCCTGGAGGAAGGAATGGGAATACAATGAGCAGTTCTTC.

The rearrangement joins TRBV10-2 to TRBJ1-5; TRBD1 is a possible D gene (5 bases). The CDR3 is 14 amino acids. V shed 3 bases and J shed 6 bases, with 12 bases lying between them. Per the germline V gene, CDR1 is WSHSY and CDR2 is SAAADI. CDR3 loop: CASSDYTGGQPQHF. The CDR3 DNA sequence: TGCGCCAGCAGTGACTATACGGGGGGTCAGCCCCAGCATTTT.

The chain couples TRBV18 to TRBJ2-6; no reliable D call. From germline, CDR1 is KGHSH and CDR2 LQKENI. V lost 5 bases and J lost 2, with 10 bases in between. The CDR3 is made up of 15 amino acids. In DNA form, the CDR3 reads TGTGCCAGCTCAGGCCAGGTTGCTGGGGCCAACGTCCTGACTTTC. Amino acids: CASSGQVAGANVLTF.

The CDR3 bases are TGTGCCAGCAGTGACGGCGTCAGCCAGAATTCACCCCTCCACTTT. It encodes CASSDGVSQNSPLHF. This chain connects TRBV6-4 to TRBJ1-6; D is undetermined. The CDR3 totals 15 residues. With 2 bases removed from V and 7 bases from J, the gap between germline ends came to 12 bases. Germline loops: CDR1 MRHNA, CDR2 SNTAGT.

Relative to its sample, this clone is medium-sized (0.01 to 0.1%). The chain carries TRBV19 and TRBJ2-2; 8 nucleotides line up with TRBD2. CDR3 length: 15 residues. Germline V gene sequence: CDR1 LNHDA, CDR2 SQIVND (reference sequence). The ends lost 7 bases at V and 0 bases at J; junction bases unmatched: 4. Written as DNA, the CDR3 is TGTGCCAGTACCACTAGCGGCGCGAACACCGGGGAGCTGTTTTTT. It translates to CASTTSGANTGELFF.

Regarding this clone: Compared with germline, one end of the junction differs, possibly owing to a read error. The genes are TRBV6-4 and TRBJ2-2; the D gene is possibly TRBD2 (5 bases). This CDR3 region has 15 residues. Germline-derived CDR1 and CDR2 are MRHNA and SNTAGT. This CDR3 is CASSDYPMNTGELFF. The CDR3 nucleotides read TGTGCCAGCAGCGACTACCCGATGAACACCGGGGAGCTGTTTTTT.

This clone has more than one count but fewer than ten. This sequence joins TRBV6-1 and TRBJ1-2; D perhaps matches TRBD1 (6 bases). Germline V gene sequence: CDR1 MNHNS, CDR2 SASEGT. V lost 6 bases and J 6 bases, leaving 11 bases between the germline ends. CDR3 length equals 12 residues. Written as DNA, the CDR3 is TGTGCCAGCAGGTACAGGGCGGATGGCTACACCTTC. Translating gives CASRYRADGYTF.

V and J are TRBV6-1 and TRBJ1-2, with 7 bases fitting TRBD1. Germline trimming cut 6 bases from V and 7 bases from J; bases unmatched to any gene: 8. The length of the CDR3 is 13 residues. Germline values: CDR1 MNHNS, CDR2 SASEGT. CDR3 DNA: TGTGCCAGCAGATCTCTGGGACAGCCTGGCTACACCTTC. Translation gives CASRSLGQPGYTF.